Listed here are 18 T cell receptor beta chains from one sample, sequenced in a study of cytotoxic CD8 clonotypes in ibrutinib-treated CLL. TCRdb's table, derived via immunoSEQ multiplex PCR, lists solely in-frame clones and lacks some. In the table there are about 180,000 clones, approximately 84% of which are singletons. Specimen: PBMCs, collected after 24 months of ibrutinib treatment. Source of these receptors: a human donor with chronic lymphocytic leukemia.

Points on this clone: Other DNA variants within this sample encode the same CDR3. The V gene is TRBV10-3, the J gene TRBJ1-5; 10 nucleotides match TRBD1. Germline lookup yields CDR1 ENHRY and CDR2 SYGVKD. The trim removed 5 bases at V and 4 bases at J, leaving 5 bases unmatched. This CDR3 comprises 15 residues. CDR3 nucleotides: TGTGCCATCAGTTCCGGGACAGGGGTAAATCAGCCCCAGCATTTT. Amino acids: CAISSGTGVNQPQHF.

The chain joins TRBV6-1 to TRBJ2-3; D is uncertain. CDR1 and CDR2 (germline): MNHNS, SASEGT. This CDR3 region has 14 residues. Trimming stripped 6 bases from V and 4 bases from J, with 14 bases between. CDR3 DNA sequence: TGTGCCAGCAGCAAGATCCCCGTCGCAGATACGCAGTATTTT. It codes for CASSKIPVADTQYF.

The chain uses TRBV6-5 and TRBJ1-1; D might be TRBD1 (5 bases). The CDR3 spans 15 residues. V gave up 7 bases and J gave up 0 bases, with 15 bases separating them. In germline, CDR1 is MNHEY, CDR2 SVGAGI. The CDR3 DNA reads TGTGCCAGCAACCCGATCGGACATATGAACACTGAAGCTTTCTTT. Translating gives CASNPIGHMNTEAFF.

V and J are TRBV7-2 and TRBJ2-3; 12 nucleotides agree with TRBD2. The CDR3 length is 16 residues. CDR1 is SGHTA, CDR2 FQGNSA, per germline. Trimming at V came to 4 bases and at J to 5 bases, leaving 7 bases not matched to a gene. CDR3 in amino acids: CASSYTSGGRVDTQYF. The CDR3 DNA follows: TGTGCCAGCAGCTACACTAGCGGGGGGAGGGTAGATACGCAGTATTTT.

This clone was observed once. The rearrangement links TRBV30 to TRBJ2-3; no clear D. V was trimmed by 3 bases and J by 3 bases, leaving 4 bases between them. Germline V gives CDR1 GTSNPN, CDR2 SVGIG (reference sequence). The CDR3 is made up of 11 amino acids. The CDR3 here is CAWSRTDTQYF. The DNA of the CDR3 is TGTGCCTGGAGCAGAACAGATACGCAGTATTTT.

The V gene is TRBV18, the J gene TRBJ1-6; D gene uncertain. The CDR3 is 15 amino acids. Trimming stripped 3 bases from V and 3 bases from J, with 9 bases between. Germline loops: CDR1 KGHSH, CDR2 LQKENI. CDR3 protein: CASSPKGNYNSPLHF. The CDR3 region has the DNA TGTGCCAGCTCACCCAAAGGGAACTATAATTCACCCCTCCACTTT.

The V and J genes are TRBV28 and TRBJ2-7; 9 bases line up with TRBD2. The CDR3 totals 14 residues. Germline V lookup: CDR1 MDHEN, CDR2 SYDVKM. After removal of 9 bases from V and 0 bases from J, the junction contained 6 bases not matched to a gene. The DNA of the CDR3 is TGTGCCAGTTCTGGGACTAGCTCCTCCTACGAGCAGTACTTC. This encodes CASSGTSSSYEQYF. Together with reference TRBV28 and TRBJ2-7, the CDR3 gives the full variable domain: DVKVTQSSRYLVKRTGEKVFLECVQDMDHENMFWYRQDPGLGLRLIYFSYDVKMKEKGDIPEGYSVSREKKERFSLILESASTNQTSMYLCASSGTSSSYEQYFGPGTRLTVT.

The V gene is TRBV7-8, the J gene TRBJ1-3, with TRBD1 matching 9 bases. From germline, CDR1 is SGHVS and CDR2 FQNEAQ. Trimming cost V 5 bases and J 4 bases; bases outside gene matches: 3. The CDR3 is made up of 14 amino acids. The CDR3 spells CASSPGQGGNTIYF. The CDR3 nucleotides are TGTGCCAGCAGCCCGGGACAGGGCGGAAACACCATATATTTT. The variable domain in full, with the rest retrieved from reference TRBV7-8 and TRBJ1-3, is GAGVSQSPRYKVAKRGQDVALRCDPISGHVSLFWYQQALGQGPEFLTYFQNEAQLDKSGLPSDRFFAERPEGSVSTLKIQRTQQEDSAVYLCASSPGQGGNTIYFGEGSWLTVV.

This chain connects TRBV19 to TRBJ1-3; D is uncertain. In germline, CDR1 is LNHDA, CDR2 SQIVND (reference sequence). The CDR3 totals 13 residues. The V and J ends lost 5 bases and 0 bases respectively, with 5 bases between them. The CDR3 DNA reads as TGTGCCAGTAGTCCCCTCTCTGGAAACACCATATATTTT. The encoded protein is CASSPLSGNTIYF.

CDR3 DNA: TGTGCCAGTAGCCTTAGACAGGGGAATCAGCCCCAGCATTTT. Protein sequence: CASSLRQGNQPQHF. This chain links TRBV19 with TRBJ1-5; 8 positions agree with TRBD1. The CDR3 has 14 residues. With V trimmed by 6 bases and J by 4 bases, 5 bases remained unmatched. Germline V gene lookup returns CDR1 LNHDA and CDR2 SQIVND (reference sequence).

The chain employs TRBV18 and TRBJ2-7; D is ambiguous. Germline CDR1 KGHSH, CDR2 LQKENI. There are 13 residues in the CDR3. V lost 2 bases, J lost 0 bases, and 5 bases lay in between. In DNA form, the CDR3 reads TGTGCCAGCTCACCAATAAGCTCCTACGAGCAGTACTTC. Protein product: CASSPISSYEQYF.

CDR3 residues: CASSVVSEGTQYF. The CDR3 DNA follows: TGTGCCAGCAGCGTAGTCTCCGAGGGGACCCAGTACTTC. The chain links TRBV9 to TRBJ2-5; TRBD2 is a possible D gene (5 bases). The CDR3 totals 13 residues. V lost 0 bases and J 7 bases, leaving 10 bases between the germline ends. Germline V gives CDR1 SGDLS, CDR2 YYNGEE.

This clone was seen a single time. V usage is TRBV2 and J usage is TRBJ2-5; 12 nucleotides line up with TRBD2. This CDR3 is 15 amino acids long. Germline assignment: CDR1 SNHLY and CDR2 FYNNEI. The V and J ends lost 6 bases and 5 bases, in that order; junction bases with no gene match: 7. The DNA for the CDR3 is TGTGCCAGCAGAATGCTAGCGGGGGGGCCTGAGACCCAGTACTTC. Translated, it gives CASRMLAGGPETQYF.

This rearrangement joins TRBV18 to TRBJ1-5; TRBD1 is a possible D gene (5 bases). Germline V gene data show CDR1 as KGHSH and CDR2 as LQKENI. The CDR3 has 15 residues. V lost 1 base, J lost 2 bases, and 9 bases lay in between. CDR3 sequence reads: CASSPQVTGNQPQHF. CDR3 DNA: TGTGCCAGCTCACCACAGGTGACAGGCAATCAGCCCCAGCATTTT.

J is TRBJ2-7 and V is TRBV5-1, with 7 bases identical to TRBD1. The V gene end was trimmed by 4 bases and the J gene end by 4 bases; junction bases not matched to a gene: 5. The germline CDR1 and CDR2 sequences are SGHRS and YFSETQ. There are 13 residues in the CDR3. The CDR3, as DNA: TGCGCCAGCAGCCCGGGACAGCTTTACGAGCAGTACTTC. This encodes CASSPGQLYEQYF.

This sequence joins TRBV5-6 and TRBJ1-4; D possibly corresponds to TRBD1 (6 bases). The germline gives CDR1 SGHDT, CDR2 YYEEEE. With 5 bases removed from V and 8 bases from J, the gap between germline ends came to 13 bases. This CDR3 has 13 amino acids. CDR3 sequence (DNA): TGTGCCAGCAGTTCAAATAGGGGGGAAAAACTGTTTTTT. Translated: CASSSNRGEKLFF.

The V and J genes are TRBV6-6 and TRBJ2-2; D is perhaps TRBD1 (6 bases). The CDR3 is 15 residues long. CDR1 is MNHNY and CDR2 is SVGAGI in the germline V gene (reference sequence). Trimming stripped 7 bases from V and 4 bases from J, with 16 bases between. Here the CDR3 DNA reads TGTGCCAGCATCCCACCCGACAGGTCCACCGGGGAGCTGTTTTTT. This encodes CASIPPDRSTGELFF.

The V and J genes are TRBV7-3 and TRBJ1-1; D call uncertain. The germline gives CDR1 SGHTA, CDR2 FQGTGA. There are 13 residues in the CDR3. The V and J ends lost 0 bases and 3 bases respectively, with 5 bases between them. The CDR3, as DNA: TGTGCCAGCAGCTTAACCTCGGACACTGAAGCTTTCTTT. Its translation is CASSLTSDTEAFF.